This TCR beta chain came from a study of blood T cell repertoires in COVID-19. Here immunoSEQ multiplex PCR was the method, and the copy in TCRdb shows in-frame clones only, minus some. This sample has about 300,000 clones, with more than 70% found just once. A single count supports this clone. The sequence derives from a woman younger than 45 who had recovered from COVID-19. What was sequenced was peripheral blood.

CDR3 DNA: TGTGCCAGCAGCCAGAACATCGGACAGGGGCAGAACTATGGCTACACCTTC. It translates to CASSQNIGQGQNYGYTF. The chain uses TRBV11-3 and TRBJ1-2; 9 nucleotides agree with TRBD1. Germline V lookup: CDR1 SGHNT, CDR2 YENEEA. This CDR3 contains 17 residues. Unmatched junction bases numbered 12, after V lost 5 bases and J lost 2 bases.